This record concerns one T cell receptor beta chain sequence. Its antigen remains unidentified. The sample originates from a study of post-analysis software for immune sequencing data. Study in general: Recorded disease courses covered relapsing-remitting, secondary progressive and progressive-relapsing multiple sclerosis. Some patients had no subtype annotation.

Trimming pared 3 bases from V and 7 bases from J, leaving 13 bases between. Germline CDR1 is MGHRA and CDR2 is YSYEKL. The CDR3 contains 14 residues. TCR beta cDNA libraries had unique molecular identifiers. TCRdb re-called the PCR reads with MiXCR, one entry per CDR3 protein. The sample carries about 820,000 distinct CDR3 sequences, about 50% recorded once. General observations from the study: Those with multiple sclerosis, the patient group, showed significantly lower normalized Chao1 diversity than controls. In patients, TRBV5-6, TRBV5-1 and TRBV20-1 belonged to five or six TRBV segments found more frequently than in controls. F measure showed strong co-clustering of same-batch samples.

This receptor was taken from a girl aged 5 to 17 with multiple sclerosis. The chain is built from TRBV4-1 and TRBJ2-1; D is perhaps TRBD2 (6 bases). Sequences were obtained from blood. The CDR3 reads CASSHGGARNEQFF. Here the CDR3 DNA reads TGCGCCAGCAGCCACGGGGGAGCGAGGAATGAGCAGTTCTTC.